Detailed here is one T cell receptor beta chain. Its antigen is currently unknown. The J segment lost 9 bases and the V segment lost 6 bases, leaving 10 bases of the junction unmatched. Germline V gene data show CDR1 as SNHLY and CDR2 as FYNNEI. The CDR3 sequence is 14 residues long. This sample is part of a study of T cell responses to AZD1222 COVID-19 vaccine. Study-level points and caveats: Reports indicate that nearly half of spike-specific TCRs are directed at unmutated variant regions.

TCRdb's copy holds only in-frame clones and misses some; the assay was immunoSEQ multiplex PCR. The table has some 170,000 clones, over 85% seen once. The V and J genes are TRBV2 and TRBJ1-4, with 7 bases fitting TRBD1. This TCR was recovered from an adult in good health. The sample in question was peripheral blood, obtained on day 0 of AZD1222 vaccination. The CDR3 region is CASSLGTAPQKLFF. CDR3 bases: TGTGCCAGCAGCCTCGGGACAGCCCCTCAAAAACTGTTTTTT.